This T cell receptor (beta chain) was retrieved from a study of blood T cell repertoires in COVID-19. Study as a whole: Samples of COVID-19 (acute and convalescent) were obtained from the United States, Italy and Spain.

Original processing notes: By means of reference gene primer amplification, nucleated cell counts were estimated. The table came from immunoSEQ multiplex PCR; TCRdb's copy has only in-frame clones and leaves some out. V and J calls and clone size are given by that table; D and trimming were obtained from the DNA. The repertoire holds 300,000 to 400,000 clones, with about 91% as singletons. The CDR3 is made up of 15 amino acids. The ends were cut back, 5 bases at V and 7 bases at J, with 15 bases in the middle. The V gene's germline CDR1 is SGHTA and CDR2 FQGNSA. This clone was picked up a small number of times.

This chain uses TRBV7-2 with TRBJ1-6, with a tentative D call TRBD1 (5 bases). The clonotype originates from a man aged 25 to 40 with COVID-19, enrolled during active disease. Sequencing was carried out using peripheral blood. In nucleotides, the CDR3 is TGTGCCAGCAGCCCCAATACAGGAGCCAATTCACCCCTCCACTTT. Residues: CASSPNTGANSPLHF. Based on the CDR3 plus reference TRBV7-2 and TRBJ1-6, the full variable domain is GAGVSQSPSNKVTEKGKDVELRCDPISGHTALYWYRQSLGQGLEFLIYFQGNSAPDKSGLPSDRFSAERTGGSVSTLTIQRTQQEDSAVYLCASSPNTGANSPLHFGNGTRLTVT.